Listed below are T cell receptor beta chains from one sample, sequenced in a study of CXCR3-negative and CXCR3-positive naive CD8 T cells. TCRdb re-called the 5' RACE reads; every CDR3 protein appears as one record, without DNA. The listing records some 120,000 distinct CDR3 sequences. The specimen sequenced was naive CXCR3+ CD8+ T cells from blood. These receptor sequences come from a human donor in good health. Some clones in this sample may be carry-over from other donors' samples. The CDR3 runs from the conserved cysteine through the conserved F or W.

14	TRBV9	TRBJ1-5	CASSVATTNQPQHF
15	TRBV20-1	TRBJ2-7	CSARFTHGGGYEQYF
15	TRBV30	TRBJ1-2	CAWSVQQGSSYGYTF
14	TRBV14	TRBJ1-6	CASSPTGYNSPLHF
14	TRBV5-1	TRBJ2-2	CASDRGVRTGELFF
14	TRBV14	TRBJ2-1	CASSRTSAWNEQFF
17	TRBV3-1	TRBJ1-3	CASSQDRIVTAGNTIYF
16	TRBV19	TRBJ2-1	CASSTGRLAGAYEQFF
19	TRBV14	TRBJ2-7	CASSQERAIAGKSSYEQYF
15	TRBV12-3/TRBV12-4	TRBJ2-1	CASSRQGSSYNEQFF
14	TRBV6-5	TRBJ2-2	CASARGGYTGELFF
14	TRBV19	TRBJ1-2	CASSPLTGWYGYTF
16	TRBV28	TRBJ1-5	CASSLGETAGNQPQHF
16	TRBV27	TRBJ2-6	CASSWGHLSGANVLTF
22	TRBV9	TRBJ2-2	CASSVAPQRGKGPYANTGELFF
12	TRBV29-1	TRBJ2-1	CSVELQMGEQFF
13	TRBV28	TRBJ2-2	CASSLRNTGELFF
14	TRBV5-5	TRBJ2-3	CASSLYDEADTQYF
14	TRBV5-1	TRBJ1-1	CASSLEGKYTEAFF
15	TRBV7-8	TRBJ2-7	CASSSGQGASYEQYF
13	TRBV7-9	TRBJ2-5	CASSLADQETQYF
13	TRBV29-1	TRBJ2-7	CSVELVSSYEQYF
16	TRBV5-4	TRBJ2-1	CASTPDGHTLNNEQFF
13	TRBV27	TRBJ1-2	CASAYTSNYGYTF
15	TRBV5-5	TRBJ2-2	CASSTGVVSTGELFF
15	TRBV20-1	TRBJ2-7	CSAGLLAGASYEQYF
13	TRBV29-1	TRBJ1-1	CSAEVGGGAEAFF
12	TRBV2	TRBJ1-1	CASMARNTEAFF
12	TRBV28	TRBJ1-5	CASSPVGQPQHF
16	TRBV16	TRBJ1-2	CASSQSGTGGIAGCTF
17	TRBV6-2/TRBV6-3	TRBJ2-7	CASSYELGQGSSYEQYF